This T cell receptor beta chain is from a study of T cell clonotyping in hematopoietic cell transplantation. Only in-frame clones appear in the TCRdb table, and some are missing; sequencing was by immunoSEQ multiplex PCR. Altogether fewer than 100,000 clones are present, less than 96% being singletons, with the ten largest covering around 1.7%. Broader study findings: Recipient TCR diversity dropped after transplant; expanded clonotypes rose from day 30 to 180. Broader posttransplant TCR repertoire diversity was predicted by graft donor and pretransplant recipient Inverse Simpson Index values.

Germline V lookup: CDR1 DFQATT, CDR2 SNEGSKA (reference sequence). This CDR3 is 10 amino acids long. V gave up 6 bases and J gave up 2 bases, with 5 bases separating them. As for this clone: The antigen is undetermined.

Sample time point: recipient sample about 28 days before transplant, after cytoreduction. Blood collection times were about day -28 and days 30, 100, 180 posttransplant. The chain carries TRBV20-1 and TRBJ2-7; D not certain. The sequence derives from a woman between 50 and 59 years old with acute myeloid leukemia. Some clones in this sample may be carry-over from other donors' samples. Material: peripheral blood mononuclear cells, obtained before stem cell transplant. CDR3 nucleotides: TGCAGTGCGGGAACCTACGAGCAGTACTTC. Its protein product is CSAGTYEQYF.